This TCR beta chain was profiled in a study of shared T cell receptors in the human thymus. This table comes from immunoSEQ multiplex PCR, and its TCRdb copy is limited to in-frame clones, with some not included. Here the sample spans some 720,000 clones, roughly 90% being singletons. In this sample, this clone turned up a few times. Germline V gene sequence: CDR1 MDHEN, CDR2 SYDVKM. This CDR3 is 12 amino acids long. Trimming stripped 3 bases from V and 10 bases from J, with 10 bases between. This sample also appeared in a second study, on human thymus T cells. Per that paper: There appeared to be biased usage of V and J genes in thymic and blood repertoires.

The source of this sequence is a boy younger than two with a congenital heart defect. This chain uses TRBV28 with TRBJ2-1; D might be TRBD2 (5 bases). Sequencing was performed on thymocytes. The CDR3 loop is CASSFRSGEQFF. Here the CDR3 DNA reads TGTGCCAGCAGTTTTAGGTCGGGGGAGCAGTTCTTC.